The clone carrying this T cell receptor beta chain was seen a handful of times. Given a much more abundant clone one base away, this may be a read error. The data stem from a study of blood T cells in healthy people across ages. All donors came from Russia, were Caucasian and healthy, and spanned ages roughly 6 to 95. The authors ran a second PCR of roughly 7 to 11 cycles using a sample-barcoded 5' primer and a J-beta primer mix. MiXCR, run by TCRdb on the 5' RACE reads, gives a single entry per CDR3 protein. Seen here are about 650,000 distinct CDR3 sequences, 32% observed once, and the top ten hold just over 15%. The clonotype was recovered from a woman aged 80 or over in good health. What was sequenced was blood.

In nucleotides, the CDR3 is TGTGCCAGCAGCTTAGCGCAGATTGGCGGGGCCTTTGGGAATGAGCAGTACTTC. The encoded protein is CASSLAQIGGAFGNEQYF. The chain is built from TRBV7-2 and TRBJ2-5; D is perhaps TRBD2 (6 bases). Looked up from germline, CDR1 is SGHTA and CDR2 is FQGNSA. Trimming took 0 bases from V and 11 from J, leaving 28 bases between them. This CDR3 region has 18 residues.